Reported below is one TCR beta chain. Its specificity is not known. The data belong to a study of cytomegalovirus exposure and HLA in healthy donors. Across the study: Researchers previously reported finding 100 million or so unique TCR beta sequences from roughly 200 million T cells.

PCR was performed using 60 Vbeta and 13 Jbeta primers. Profiling relied on immunoSEQ multiplex PCR, and the TCRdb table lists in-frame clones only, not all of them. Among roughly 110,000 clones listed, over 75% were seen once. J was trimmed by 2 bases and V by 3 bases; bases with no gene match: 5. This CDR3 comprises 15 residues. Germline V CDR1 and CDR2: SGHDN, FVKESK. Overall study findings and caveats: Later analysis identified several of the most significant clusters that appeared linked to common viral pathogens. A link between a missense DCLRE1C variant and TCR beta V- and J-gene trimming emerged from a later analysis. TRBV6-2, TRBV6-3 and some other V segments were excluded as indistinguishable.

Sample: PBMCs. The sequence was collected from a man in his sixties in good health and CMV-seronegative. The chain joins TRBV14 to TRBJ2-3; 7 nucleotides line up with TRBD2. In DNA form, the CDR3 reads TGTGCCAGCAGCCACTTGGCGGGGGTCACAGATACGCAGTATTTT. It specifies CASSHLAGVTDTQYF.